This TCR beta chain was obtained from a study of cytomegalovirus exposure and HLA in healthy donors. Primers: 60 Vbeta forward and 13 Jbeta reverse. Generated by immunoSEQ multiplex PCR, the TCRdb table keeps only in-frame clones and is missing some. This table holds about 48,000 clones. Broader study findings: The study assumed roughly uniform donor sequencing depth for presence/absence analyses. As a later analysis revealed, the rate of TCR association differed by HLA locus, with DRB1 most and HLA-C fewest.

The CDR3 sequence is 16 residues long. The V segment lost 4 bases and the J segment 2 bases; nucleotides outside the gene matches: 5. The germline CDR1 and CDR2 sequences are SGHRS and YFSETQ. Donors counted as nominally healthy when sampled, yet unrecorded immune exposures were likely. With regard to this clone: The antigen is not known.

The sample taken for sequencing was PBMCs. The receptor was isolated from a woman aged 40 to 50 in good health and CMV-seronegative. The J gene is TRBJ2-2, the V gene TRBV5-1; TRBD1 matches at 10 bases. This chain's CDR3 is CASSGRDRGNTGELFF. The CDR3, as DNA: TGCGCCAGCAGCGGCCGGGACAGGGGCAACACCGGGGAGCTGTTTTTT.